The next 31 T cell receptor beta chains were all read from a single sample in a study of response to subunit inactivated influenza vaccine. TCRdb used MiXCR to reprocess the RT-PCR reads, holding one entry per CDR3 protein. The sample holds 600,000 to 850,000 distinct CDR3 sequences, approximately 14% seen once. The source material was PBMCs from blood, sampled roughly 15 days before vaccination. These receptors originate from a man aged 50 or older who received an inactivated influenza vaccine.

This clonotype was detected only a few times. The rearrangement uses TRBV7-2 and TRBJ2-1, with 9 bases aligning to TRBD1. J was trimmed by 2 bases and V by 5 bases; bases with no gene match: 4. The V gene's germline CDR1 is SGHTA and CDR2 FQGNSA. The CDR3 length is 15 residues. The CDR3 DNA follows: TGTGCCAGCAGCCGCGGACAGGGGCCCTACAATGAGCAGTTCTTC. Protein product: CASSRGQGPYNEQFF.

The V and J genes are TRBV5-1 and TRBJ1-4; a possible D gene is TRBD1 (6 bases). Trimming shortened V by 4 bases and J by 6 bases, and 16 bases separated the two germline ends. This CDR3 is built from 15 residues. Germline CDR1 reads SGHRS; CDR2 reads YFSETQ. CDR3 region: CASSPQGRRDEKLFF. CDR3 DNA: TGCGCCAGCAGCCCTCAGGGGAGGAGGGATGAAAAACTGTTTTTT.

This chain connects TRBV5-1 to TRBJ1-2; 9 bases line up with TRBD1. Germline assignment: CDR1 SGHRS and CDR2 YFSETQ. The CDR3 contains 13 residues. V shed 4 bases, J shed 5 bases, and the junction held 3 bases outside the gene matches. The CDR3: CASSGGQGYGYTF. CDR3 sequence (DNA): TGCGCCAGCAGCGGGGGACAGGGTTATGGCTACACCTTC.

This clonotype came up a few times. The rearrangement uses TRBV12-3 or TRBV12-4 and TRBJ2-3; 9 nucleotides align to TRBD1. The CDR3 is 14 residues long. V was pared by 8 bases and J by 2 bases, with 5 bases of the junction left unmatched. CDR3 in amino acids: CASLRDRATDTQYF. The CDR3 DNA reads TGTGCCAGCCTCCGGGACAGGGCCACAGATACGCAGTATTTT.

A few counts support this clonotype. This chain connects TRBV11-2 to TRBJ2-7; D gene uncertain. The CDR3 extends over 13 amino acids. V was pared by 1 base and J by 4 bases, with 8 bases between. CDR1 is SGHAT, CDR2 FQNNGV, per germline. CDR3 DNA: TGTGCCAGCAGCTTAGGTGCGGAGTACGAGCAGTACTTC. The encoded protein is CASSLGAEYEQYF.

V is TRBV28 and J is TRBJ2-3; D is possibly TRBD1 (6 bases). Germline V lookup: CDR1 MDHEN, CDR2 SYDVKM. The V end was cut by 7 bases, the J end by 5 bases, with 16 bases between. This CDR3 region has 14 residues. The CDR3 nucleotides read TGTGCCAGCATCGCCCCAGGGGCGCTAGATACGCAGTATTTT. This codes for CASIAPGALDTQYF. The variable domain in full, completed from reference TRBV28 and TRBJ2-3, reads DVKVTQSSRYLVKRTGEKVFLECVQDMDHENMFWYRQDPGLGLRLIYFSYDVKMKEKGDIPEGYSVSREKKERFSLILESASTNQTSMYLCASIAPGALDTQYFGPGTRLTVL.

This clonotype showed up just a few times. The J gene is TRBJ2-7, the V gene TRBV20-1, with D unresolved. Germline CDR1 and CDR2: DFQATT and SNEGSKA (reference sequence). This CDR3 has 11 amino acids. V gave up 1 base and J gave up 2 bases, with 3 bases separating them. The chain's CDR3 is CSARGAYEQYF. In DNA, the CDR3 is TGCAGTGCTAGAGGGGCCTACGAGCAGTACTTC.

This chain uses TRBV3-1 with TRBJ2-5; no reliable D call. This CDR3 contains 15 residues. Trimming took off 4 bases at V and 1 base at J, with 13 bases between the two ends. Per germline, CDR1 LGHDT and CDR2 YNNKEL (reference sequence). The CDR3 region is CASSPAAATQETQYF. CDR3 DNA sequence: TGTGCCAGCAGCCCGGCGGCGGCTACCCAAGAGACCCAGTACTTC.

The chain couples TRBV27 to TRBJ1-1; unclear D gene. The length of the CDR3 is 11 residues. CDR1 MNHEY and CDR2 SMNVEV come from the germline V gene (reference sequence). Trimming pared 0 bases from V and 12 bases from J, leaving 8 bases between. DNA for the CDR3: TGTGCCAGCAGTTTATCGGGTTTGTCTTTCTTT. It codes for CASSLSGLSFF.

This clonotype was seen more than once but under ten times. The chain is built from TRBV4-2 and TRBJ2-3; D is ambiguous. V was cut by 1 base and J by 7 bases, with 18 bases left in between. The CDR3 is 16 amino acids. CDR1 is LGHNA and CDR2 is YNFKEQ in the germline V gene. The CDR3 loop reads CASSQAPQSSSNTQYF. The CDR3 region has the DNA TGTGCCAGCAGCCAAGCCCCACAATCAAGTTCTAATACGCAGTATTTT.

The chain links TRBV6-1 to TRBJ1-5; weak D call: TRBD1 (5 bases). Germline CDR1 is MNHNS and CDR2 is SASEGT. The CDR3 has 15 residues. Trimming stripped 6 bases from V and 4 bases from J, with 16 bases between. CDR3: CASRRGPSANQPQHF. CDR3 sequence (DNA): TGTGCCAGCAGACGGGGACCGAGTGCGAATCAGCCCCAGCATTTT.

V is TRBV2 and J is TRBJ2-7; 9 bases fit TRBD1. The CDR3 loop spans 15 amino acids. Germline trimming cut 7 bases from V and 5 bases from J; bases unmatched to any gene: 12. CDR1 SNHLY and CDR2 FYNNEI come from the germline V gene. CDR3 protein: CASKTGMGQGNEQYF. The CDR3 bases are TGTGCCAGCAAAACGGGTATGGGACAGGGTAACGAGCAGTACTTC.

This clonotype was found a few times. The V call is TRBV20-1, the J call TRBJ2-5, with D perhaps matching TRBD1 (6 bases). V lost 6 bases and J 5 bases, leaving 16 bases between the germline ends. CDR1 is DFQATT, CDR2 SNEGSKA, per germline (reference sequence). This CDR3 is 13 amino acids long. CDR3 region: CSAPQGWGETQYF. The CDR3 bases are TGCAGTGCCCCCCAGGGGTGGGGGGAGACCCAGTACTTC.

This clonotype occurred a few times. The chain couples TRBV4-3 to TRBJ2-1, with D uncertain. Germline V CDR1 and CDR2: LGHNA, YSLEER. With 2 bases removed from V and 1 base from J, the gap between germline ends came to 3 bases. This CDR3 contains 13 residues. The CDR3 loop reads CASSQQSYNEQFF. The CDR3 coding sequence is TGCGCCAGCAGCCAACAATCCTACAATGAGCAGTTCTTC.

The rearrangement links TRBV7-9 to TRBJ2-5; a possible D gene is TRBD2 (7 bases). Germline lookup yields CDR1 SEHNR and CDR2 FQNEAQ (reference sequence). The CDR3 has 16 residues. Trimming removed 5 bases from V and 2 bases from J, with 18 bases in between. CDR3 sequence: CASSVIRGASQETQYF. In DNA form, the CDR3 reads TGTGCCAGCAGCGTTATACGGGGGGCGAGTCAAGAGACCCAGTACTTC.

This rearrangement joins TRBV6-2 or TRBV6-3 to TRBJ1-4; D not resolved. The CDR3 runs 13 residues. The V gene lost 5 bases and the J gene lost 8 bases, with 12 bases spanning the gap. Germline V gene data show CDR1 as MNHEY and CDR2 as SVGEGT. CDR3 nucleotides: TGTGCCAGCAGTCCAGAAATCGGGGAAAAACTGTTTTTT. Protein: CASSPEIGEKLFF.

This clonotype showed up many times. This chain uses TRBV11-2 with TRBJ2-5; D is unclear. The CDR3 is 11 amino acids. Trimming took 2 bases from V and 6 from J, leaving 4 bases between them. CDR1 is SGHAT, CDR2 FQNNGV, per germline. The CDR3 DNA is TGTGCCAGCAGCTTATCTAAGACCCAGTACTTC. It is translated as CASSLSKTQYF.

The J gene is TRBJ1-2, the V gene TRBV3-1; 7 nucleotides align to TRBD1. V trimming: 2 bases; J trimming: 4 bases; junction bases outside the gene matches: 13. This CDR3 contains 17 residues. Germline values: CDR1 LGHDT, CDR2 YNNKEL (reference sequence). CDR3 in amino acids: CASSQRPGGGYRYGYTF. The CDR3 DNA follows: TGTGCCAGCAGCCAACGTCCAGGGGGGGGATATCGCTATGGCTACACCTTC. Full variable domain (rest looked up from reference TRBV3-1 and TRBJ1-2): DTAVSQTPKYLVTQMGNDKSIKCEQNLGHDTMYWYKQDSKKFLKIMFSYNNKELIINETVPNRFSPKSPDKAHLNLHINSLELGDSAVYFCASSQRPGGGYRYGYTFGSGTRLTVV.

This clonotype was seen at least ten times. The rearrangement uses TRBV29-1 and TRBJ1-1, with D possibly being TRBD1 (6 bases). The CDR3 is made up of 13 amino acids. Trimming stripped 3 bases from V and 6 bases from J, with 14 bases between. Germline V CDR1 and CDR2: SQVTM, ANQGSEA. CDR3 in amino acids: CSVDRGAVAEAFF. The CDR3 DNA reads TGCAGCGTTGATCGGGGGGCGGTCGCTGAAGCTTTCTTT.

The V call is TRBV20-1, the J call TRBJ2-1, with D perhaps matching TRBD2 (5 bases). This CDR3 is built from 12 residues. CDR1 is DFQATT and CDR2 is SNEGSKA in the germline V gene (reference sequence). V was pared by 6 bases and J by 6 bases, with 12 bases between. CDR3 protein: CSAGPSGNEQFF. The CDR3 coding sequence is TGCAGTGCCGGCCCAAGCGGCAATGAGCAGTTCTTC.

This clonotype came up many times. The genes are TRBV6-5 and TRBJ2-1, with 9 bases matching TRBD2. Germline V gives CDR1 MNHEY, CDR2 SVGAGI. Trimming cost V 0 bases and J 5 bases; bases outside gene matches: 5. The CDR3 spans 16 residues. CDR3 amino acids: CASSYSPGLAHNEQFF. For the CDR3, the DNA is TGTGCCAGCAGTTACTCGCCGGGACTAGCTCACAATGAGCAGTTCTTC.

This chain uses TRBV5-1 with TRBJ2-5, with 8 bases lining up with TRBD1. The CDR3 contains 15 residues. Per germline, CDR1 SGHRS and CDR2 YFSETQ. With 4 bases clipped from V and 1 base from J, the junction kept 6 bases outside the gene matches. This CDR3 reads CASSHGQGPQETQYF. In DNA form, the CDR3 reads TGCGCCAGCAGCCACGGACAGGGCCCCCAAGAGACCCAGTACTTC.

The sample holds many counts of this clonotype. CDR3 sequence reads: CASSVGQTGNTIYF. The CDR3 DNA is TGTGCCAGCAGCGTTGGGCAGACTGGAAACACCATATATTTT. The rearrangement links TRBV9 to TRBJ1-3; D gene uncertain. V lost 2 bases and J 2 bases, leaving 8 bases between the germline ends. This CDR3 region has 14 residues. Germline CDR1 and CDR2: SGDLS and YYNGEE.

V and J are TRBV7-2 and TRBJ2-7; 7 bases align to TRBD1. The CDR3 has 14 amino acids. Germline V lookup: CDR1 SGHTA, CDR2 FQGNSA. V lost 5 bases to trimming and J lost 3 bases; unmatched junction nucleotides: 7. The CDR3: CASSGTTGSYEQYF. The CDR3 nucleotides read TGTGCCAGCAGCGGAACGACAGGGAGCTACGAGCAGTACTTC.

This clonotype came up a few times. The rearrangement joins TRBV20-1 to TRBJ2-5; D not certain. The CDR3 has 14 amino acids. V was pared by 6 bases and J by 1 base, with 15 bases between. CDR1 and CDR2 (germline): DFQATT, SNEGSKA (reference sequence). Here the CDR3 DNA reads TGCAGTGCCGCAAATATAGGTGTCCAAGAGACCCAGTACTTC. Translation gives CSAANIGVQETQYF.

The V gene is TRBV5-1, the J gene TRBJ1-6, with D possibly TRBD1 on 5 matching bases. With 1 base removed from V and 8 bases from J, the gap between germline ends came to 16 bases. Per germline, CDR1 SGHRS and CDR2 YFSETQ. This CDR3 region has 16 residues. CDR3 residues: CASSLTGGGRDSPLHF. For the CDR3, the DNA is TGCGCCAGCAGCTTGACAGGTGGGGGACGGGATTCACCCCTCCACTTT. Full variable domain (missing parts from reference TRBV5-1 and TRBJ1-6): KAGVTQTPRYLIKTRGQQVTLSCSPISGHRSVSWYQQTPGQGLQFLFEYFSETQRNKGNFPGRFSGRQFSNSRSEMNVSTLELGDSALYLCASSLTGGGRDSPLHFGNGTRLTVT.

This clonotype was seen more than once but under ten times. The chain recombines TRBV4-3 with TRBJ2-7, with D possibly matching TRBD1 (6 bases). Between the trimmed V and J ends, which lost 1 base and 0 bases, there was a span of 10 bases. Germline V gene sequence: CDR1 LGHNA, CDR2 YSLEER. The CDR3 covers 15 residues. For the CDR3, the DNA is TGCGCCAGCAGCCAAGTACAGGGTTTCTCCTACGAGCAGTACTTC. Protein sequence: CASSQVQGFSYEQYF.

This clonotype was seen more than once but under ten times. The J gene is TRBJ2-5, the V gene TRBV7-2, with a possible D match to TRBD2 (6 bases). CDR3 size: 16 residues. Germline lookup yields CDR1 SGHTA and CDR2 FQGNSA. Trimming took off 5 bases at V and 1 base at J, with 17 bases between the two ends. The CDR3 region has the DNA TGTGCCAGCAGCCCCTGGGGACTGACTGGCCAAGAGACCCAGTACTTC. It encodes CASSPWGLTGQETQYF.

This clonotype was seen only a few times. The chain carries TRBV9 and TRBJ1-2; the D is unclear. Germline V CDR1 and CDR2: SGDLS, YYNGEE. The CDR3 runs to 13 residues. Trimming took 2 bases from V and 3 from J, leaving 8 bases between them. The CDR3 loop reads CASSVGKDYGYTF. In nucleotides, the CDR3 is TGTGCCAGCAGCGTTGGAAAAGACTATGGCTACACCTTC. The full variable domain, completed using reference TRBV9 and TRBJ1-2, is DSGVTQTPKHLITATGQRVTLRCSPRSGDLSVYWYQQSLDQGLQFLIQYYNGEERAKGNILERFSAQQFPDLHSELNLSSLELGDSALYFCASSVGKDYGYTFGSGTRLTVV.

The J gene is TRBJ1-1, the V gene TRBV7-9; 9 bases are shared with TRBD1. CDR1 SEHNR and CDR2 FQNEAQ come from the germline V gene (reference sequence). V was clipped by 5 bases and J by 0 bases; unmatched bases: 7. This CDR3 is built from 16 residues. The DNA for the CDR3 is TGTGCCAGCAGCCAAGGGACAGGGCTTATGAACACTGAAGCTTTCTTT. Amino acid sequence: CASSQGTGLMNTEAFF. Using reference TRBV7-9 and TRBJ1-1 for the parts outside the CDR3, the full variable domain is DTGVSQNPRHKITKRGQNVTFRCDPISEHNRLYWYRQTLGQGPEFLTYFQNEAQLEKSRLLSDRFSAERPKGSFSTLEIQRTEQGDSAMYLCASSQGTGLMNTEAFFGQGTRLTVV.

The rearrangement joins TRBV5-1 to TRBJ1-1, with 7 bases matching TRBD1. Germline-derived CDR1 and CDR2 are SGHRS and YFSETQ. The CDR3 consists of 13 residues. With 1 base clipped from V and 6 bases from J, the junction kept 3 bases outside the gene matches. CDR3 protein: CASSLTGTAEAFF. DNA for the CDR3: TGCGCCAGCAGCTTGACCGGGACAGCTGAAGCTTTCTTT.